A single sample is the source of the 13 T cell receptor beta chains below, sequenced in a study of early T cells in non-severe SARS-CoV-2 infection (dated by TCRdb to the early 2020s). Libraries came from 5' RACE. The instrument was a NextSeq 500. The raw public reads went through TCRdb reprocessing: fastp at Q25, MiXCR clone calling, in-frame beta chains kept. Rows are combined by CDR3 protein, so each entry shows the most common genes and DNA. In all, the sample holds some 29,000 distinct CDR3 sequences, and under 6% of those were seen once. The ten largest clones add up to 4.5% to 6% of the sample. The sequenced material came from whole blood. The receptors derive from an adult who was a healthcare worker with PCR-confirmed SARS-CoV-2 infection or an uninfected control (not recorded which).

This clonotype was counted ten times or more. The chain links TRBV5-5 to TRBJ2-1, with 13 bases fitting TRBD2. V gave up 4 bases and J gave up 7 bases; unmatched junction bases: 11. Germline CDR1 reads SGHKS; CDR2 reads YYEKEE (reference sequence). The length of the CDR3 is 17 residues. CDR3 in amino acids: CASSETSGGARRNEQFF. The CDR3 DNA reads as TGTGCCAGCAGCGAAACTAGCGGGGGGGCCAGAAGGAATGAGCAGTTCTTC.

This clonotype turned up a few times. The rearrangement links TRBV2 to TRBJ2-3; a possible D gene is TRBD1 (5 bases). The CDR3 length is 12 residues. Germline CDR1 reads SNHLY; CDR2 reads FYNNEI. The DNA for the CDR3 is TGTGCGAAAAAAGGGGACACAGATACGCAGTATTTT. It codes for CAKKGDTDTQYF.

This clonotype showed up many times. The gene calls are TRBV5-6 and TRBJ1-2; 10 bases line up with TRBD1. CDR1 is SGHDT, CDR2 YYEEEE, per germline. The CDR3 contains 13 residues. V lost 3 bases and J lost 8; bases outside the gene matches: 4. Here the CDR3 DNA reads TGTGCCAGCAGCTGGGACAGGGGACGAGGCTACACCTTC. Its protein product is CASSWDRGRGYTF.

The sample holds many counts of this clonotype. This chain links TRBV7-9 with TRBJ2-4, with TRBD2 matching 9 bases. Losses at the gene ends were 4 bases for V and 7 bases for J; bases not matched to a gene: 5. There are 14 residues in the CDR3. From germline, CDR1 is SEHNR and CDR2 FQNEAQ (reference sequence). The CDR3 is CASSSPGLANIQYF. In DNA form, the CDR3 reads TGTGCCAGCAGCTCCCCGGGACTAGCCAACATTCAGTACTTC.

This clonotype was observed many times. The chain links TRBV24-1 to TRBJ1-2; 7 nucleotides agree with TRBD1. The CDR3 sequence is 13 residues long. V gave up 7 bases and J gave up 8 bases; unmatched junction bases: 9. Germline V lookup: CDR1 KGHDR, CDR2 SFDVKD. This CDR3 is CATRERDSAGYTF. The CDR3 coding sequence is TGTGCCACCAGGGAACGGGACAGCGCGGGCTACACCTTC.

The rearrangement joins TRBV20-1 to TRBJ2-7, with 12 bases identical to TRBD2. The CDR3 contains 17 residues. Germline lookup yields CDR1 DFQATT and CDR2 SNEGSKA (reference sequence). V shed 3 bases and J 3 bases; nucleotides not matched to a gene: 12. For the CDR3, the DNA is TGCAGTGCTAGGGCCCCGGCTAGCGGGGGGGGAGGCTACGAGCAGTACTTC. Translated: CSARAPASGGGGYEQYF.

This clonotype was counted a few times. The chain is built from TRBV28 and TRBJ1-1; the D gene is possibly TRBD1 (6 bases). In germline, CDR1 is MDHEN, CDR2 SYDVKM. V was cut by 3 bases and J by 11 bases, with 10 bases left in between. The CDR3 spans 11 residues. CDR3 protein: CASSFGQRAFF. In DNA, the CDR3 is TGTGCCAGCAGTTTCGGACAGCGGGCTTTCTTT.

There are many counts of this clonotype. V is TRBV7-9 and J is TRBJ1-6; the D gene is possibly TRBD1 (5 bases). CDR1 SEHNR and CDR2 FQNEAQ come from the germline V gene (reference sequence). The CDR3 covers 14 residues. V gave up 5 bases and J gave up 8 bases, with 13 bases separating them. The CDR3 DNA reads TGTGCCAGCAGCGCCTGGGACCGGGATTCACCCCTCCACTTT. Translated, it gives CASSAWDRDSPLHF.

This clonotype is medium-sized within its sample. The chain links TRBV18 to TRBJ2-1; possibly TRBD2 for D (6 bases). V was pared by 1 base and J by 6 bases, with 10 bases between. Germline CDR1 is KGHSH and CDR2 is LQKENI. The CDR3 length is 14 residues. CDR3 DNA: TGTGCCAGCTCACCACAGCAGGGAGGCAATGAGCAGTTCTTC. Translating it yields CASSPQQGGNEQFF.

This clonotype was picked up many times. The chain recombines TRBV5-1 with TRBJ2-5, with D maybe TRBD2 (5 bases). Trimming removed 4 bases from V and 6 bases from J, with 19 bases in between. CDR3 length: 15 amino acids. Germline CDR1 SGHRS, CDR2 YFSETQ. The CDR3 DNA is TGCGCCAGCAGCCGAGGAACGGGGTCGTGGAAGACCCAGTACTTC. This translates into CASSRGTGSWKTQYF.

The chain is built from TRBV20-1 and TRBJ1-1, with no clear D. Trimming removed 3 bases from V and 0 bases from J, with 11 bases in between. Germline-derived CDR1 and CDR2 are DFQATT and SNEGSKA (reference sequence). CDR3 length: 14 amino acids. The CDR3, as DNA: TGCAGTGCTAGGTTGGTCGGCATGAACACTGAAGCTTTCTTT. This gives the protein CSARLVGMNTEAFF.

This clonotype was detected ten times or more. The chain couples TRBV6-5 to TRBJ1-1; unclear D gene. Germline-derived CDR1 and CDR2 are MNHEY and SVGAGI. The ends were cut back, 0 bases at V and 6 bases at J, with 11 bases in the middle. The CDR3 covers 14 residues. The CDR3 sequence is CASSYSTGSAEAFF. The DNA for the CDR3 is TGTGCCAGCAGTTACTCGACTGGCTCCGCTGAAGCTTTCTTT.

On this clonotype: A read error may be the cause here, since a much bigger clone is one base away. This rearrangement joins TRBV7-8 to TRBJ2-7; 12 nucleotides match TRBD1. The germline gives CDR1 SGHVS, CDR2 FQNEAQ. CDR3 length equals 16 residues. As DNA, the CDR3 is TGTGCCAGCATCCTTCTCCCGGGACAGGGGGCTTACGAGCAGAACTTC. Amino acids: CASILLPGQGAYEQNF.